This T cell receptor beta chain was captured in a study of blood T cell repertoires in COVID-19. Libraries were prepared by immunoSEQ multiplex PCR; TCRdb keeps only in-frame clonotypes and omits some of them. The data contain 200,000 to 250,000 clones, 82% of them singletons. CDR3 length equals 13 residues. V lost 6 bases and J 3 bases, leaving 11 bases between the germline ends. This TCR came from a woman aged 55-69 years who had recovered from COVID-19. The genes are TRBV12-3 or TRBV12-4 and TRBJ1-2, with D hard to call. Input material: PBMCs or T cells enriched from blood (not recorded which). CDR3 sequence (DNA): TGTGCCAGCAGCCACGGGGAGCACTATGGCTACACCTTC. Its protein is CASSHGEHYGYTF.